Below, 14 T cell receptor beta chains from the same sample are listed, as sequenced in a study of blood T cell repertoires in COVID-19 (dated by TCRdb to 2020 to 2022). The receptor library was made with the immunoSEQ multiplex PCR assay. In TCRdb, the immuneACCESS table is reduced to in-frame sequences with V and J assigned. These tables do not hold every clone; where another copy was compared, an unresolved V gene accounts for under half, and the others remain unexplained. A total of 200,000 to 250,000 clones appear in this sample, roughly 86% of them only once. The ten largest clones represent 2.6% of the sample. The specimen sequenced was PBMCs or T cells enriched from blood (not recorded which). These TCRs come from a woman between 25 and 40 years old with acute COVID-19.

CDR3 sequence (DNA): TGCGCCAGCAGAACCGGGACAGAAGCTTTCTTT. Translated: CASRTGTEAFF. The genes are TRBV5-1 and TRBJ1-1, with D maybe TRBD1 (6 bases). CDR3 length: 11 amino acids. V lost 5 bases and J lost 8, with 10 bases in between. Germline CDR1 reads SGHRS; CDR2 reads YFSETQ.

This chain uses TRBV11-3 with TRBJ2-7; 9 bases fit TRBD1. J gave up 5 bases and V 3 bases, and 5 bases lay outside the gene matches. The V gene's germline CDR1 is SGHNT and CDR2 YENEEA. The CDR3 loop spans 14 amino acids. The CDR3 coding sequence is TGTGCCAGCAGCTTCGACAGGGGGGCGGACGAGCAGTACTTC. Protein: CASSFDRGADEQYF.

The J gene is TRBJ1-5, the V gene TRBV7-2; TRBD1 matches at 7 bases. Looked up from germline, CDR1 is SGHTA and CDR2 is FQGNSA. The CDR3 spans 15 residues. Trimming at V came to 2 bases and at J to 7 bases, leaving 8 bases not matched to a gene. As DNA, the CDR3 is TGTGCCAGCAGCTTAACGAGGGACAGTTGGCAGCCCCAGCATTTT. Residues: CASSLTRDSWQPQHF.

For this clone: One base away lies a much larger clone, so this may be a sequencing read error. The chain carries TRBV12-3 or TRBV12-4 and TRBJ1-1; D is possibly TRBD1 (5 bases). The length of the CDR3 is 13 residues. V was trimmed by 6 bases and J by 1 base, leaving 9 bases between them. The CDR3 here is CASSTTENTEAFF. CDR3 in DNA: TGTGCCAGCAGCACGACAGAGAACACTGAAGCTTTCTTT.

The chain uses TRBV2 and TRBJ1-4; 12 nucleotides align to TRBD1. This CDR3 is 18 amino acids long. V gave up 6 bases and J gave up 3 bases; unmatched junction bases: 11. Germline-derived CDR1 and CDR2 are SNHLY and FYNNEI. The CDR3 DNA reads TGTGCCAGCAGACTGACCGGGACAGGGGGCGCGTCTAATGAAAAACTGTTTTTT. It encodes CASRLTGTGGASNEKLFF. Full variable domain (missing parts from reference TRBV2 and TRBJ1-4): EPEVTQTPSHQVTQMGQEVILRCVPISNHLYFYWYRQILGQKVEFLVSFYNNEISEKSEIFDDQFSVERPDGSNFTLKIRSTKLEDSAMYFCASRLTGTGGASNEKLFFGSGTQLSVL.

The chain employs TRBV21-1 and TRBJ1-5; TRBD1, the D gene given by the table, was not confirmed from the DNA. TRBV21-1 represents a pseudogene. This CDR3 is 16 amino acids long. This CDR3 is CASSKTPNPGNQPQHF. CDR3 nucleotide sequence: TGTGCCAGCAGCAAAACCCCGAACCCAGGCAATCAGCCCCAGCATTTT.

The gene calls are TRBV27 and TRBJ1-6; 7 positions agree with TRBD1. This CDR3 is 16 amino acids long. Germline CDR1 is MNHEY and CDR2 is SMNVEV (reference sequence). With 5 bases clipped from V and 7 bases from J, the junction kept 11 bases outside the gene matches. The CDR3 DNA reads TGTGCCAGCAGTATATACAGGGGAATGGGGAATTCACCCCTCCACTTT. This encodes CASSIYRGMGNSPLHF.

The rearrangement links TRBV11-2 to TRBJ1-3, with D possibly TRBD1 on 6 matching bases. The CDR3 has 15 amino acids. V was cut by 3 bases and J by 2 bases, with 11 bases left in between. CDR1 and CDR2 (germline): SGHAT, FQNNGV. The CDR3 nucleotides are TGTGCCAGCAGCTTTAACGGGGGGCCTGGAAACACCATATATTTT. Encoded protein: CASSFNGGPGNTIYF. The full variable domain, its missing parts supplied by reference TRBV11-2 and TRBJ1-3, is EAGVAQSPRYKIIEKRQSVAFWCNPISGHATLYWYQQILGQGPKLLIQFQNNGVVDDSQLPKDRFSAERLKGVDSTLKIQPAKLEDSAVYLCASSFNGGPGNTIYFGEGSWLTVV.

Here the CDR3 reads CASSPMTGLGTEAFF. DNA of the CDR3: TGTGCCAGCAGTCCAATGACAGGGCTGGGCACTGAAGCTTTCTTT. The J gene is TRBJ1-1, the V gene TRBV9; 7 bases line up with TRBD1. The CDR3 totals 15 residues. Germline assignment: CDR1 SGDLS and CDR2 YYNGEE. V was clipped by 5 bases and J by 4 bases; unmatched bases: 11.

J is TRBJ1-1 and V is TRBV18; TRBD1 is a possible D gene (5 bases). From germline, CDR1 is KGHSH and CDR2 LQKENI. This CDR3 is 14 amino acids long. V gave up 5 bases and J gave up 3 bases, with 13 bases separating them. The CDR3 here is CASSYGDYYTEAFF. In nucleotides, the CDR3 is TGTGCCAGCTCATACGGGGACTACTACACTGAAGCTTTCTTT.

The chain has TRBV6-5 and TRBJ1-2, with D tentatively TRBD1 (6 bases). CDR3 length equals 14 residues. Germline CDR1 and CDR2: MNHEY and SVGAGI. Between the trimmed V and J ends, which lost 6 bases and 3 bases, there was a span of 14 bases. CDR3 bases: TGTGCCAGCAGCTCAGGGGAGGGGGACTATGGCTACACCTTC. It yields the protein CASSSGEGDYGYTF.

This clone was found a few times. DNA of the CDR3: TGTGCCAGCAGTTACGGGCGGGTCTATAATTCACCCCTCCACTTT. The encoded protein is CASSYGRVYNSPLHF. The V gene is TRBV6-5, the J gene TRBJ1-6; D remains unclear. The V and J ends lost 2 bases and 3 bases respectively, with 8 bases between them. The CDR3 consists of 15 residues. In germline, CDR1 is MNHEY, CDR2 SVGAGI.

This chain joins TRBV9 and TRBJ1-1; D call uncertain. This CDR3 is built from 14 residues. Trimming removed 4 bases at V and 0 bases at J, with 10 bases between. Germline V gives CDR1 SGDLS, CDR2 YYNGEE. CDR3 protein: CASSRTGLNTEAFF. The CDR3 DNA reads TGTGCCAGCAGCAGGACGGGATTGAACACTGAAGCTTTCTTT.

The V gene is TRBV19, the J gene TRBJ2-5; TRBD2 matches at 9 bases. The end of the DNA aligns better with TRBJ2-7, so the J call may be wrong. CDR1 LNHDA and CDR2 SQIVND come from the germline V gene (reference sequence). The CDR3 runs 15 residues. CDR3 bases: TGTGCCAGTAGTATAGTTCTAGCGGGGTCATACGAGCAGTACTTC. This codes for CASSIVLAGSYEQYF.